This TCR beta chain was obtained from a study of Tregs in tolerant kidney transplant recipients. Libraries were prepared by immunoSEQ multiplex PCR; TCRdb keeps only in-frame clonotypes and omits some of them. The sample has 75,000 to 100,000 clones; just over 90% are singletons. This CDR3 contains 12 residues. The V end was cut by 4 bases, the J end by 10 bases, with 15 bases between. CDR1 and CDR2 (germline): SGHNT, YYREEE (reference sequence). A single count supports this clone. Its antigen is not identified. Points from the study as a whole: Tregs expanded with activated donor B cells seemed most donor-specific.

This receptor was taken from a human donor in good health. This rearrangement joins TRBV5-4 to TRBJ2-7; the D gene could be TRBD1 or TRBD2 (6 bases each). Sequencing input: CD8+ T cells from blood. CDR3 amino acids: CASSLGASEQYF. The DNA for the CDR3 is TGTGCCAGCAGCCTGGGGGCTAGCGAACAGTACTTC.